The sequence of this T cell receptor beta chain was determined in a study of T cell repertoires in cytomegalovirus infection. Looking at the study overall: Recently identified HLA-C-restricted CMV epitopes were among the peptides used. Based on public TCR beta signatures, there were indications of CMV infection and of a matching HLA type.

This clonotype was counted a few times. No antigen is known for it. CDR3 length: 15 residues. V was pared by 7 bases and J by 3 bases, with 19 bases between. Germline assignment: CDR1 DFQATT and CDR2 SNEGSKA (reference sequence). TCRdb recomputed calls from the reads with MiXCR, one row per CDR3 protein. The sample includes about a million distinct CDR3 sequences, roughly a third seen only once; the top ten take about an eighth. This chain links TRBV20-1 with TRBJ1-3, with D possibly matching TRBD1 (6 bases). This clonotype was sampled from a human donor in good health (CMV status not recorded). Some clones in this sample may be carry-over from other donors' samples. The sample was cultured CD8+ T cells from PBMCs, taken from culture after CMV antigen stimulation. Here the CDR3 reads CSGQGGGGYGNTIYF. In DNA form, the CDR3 reads TGCAGTGGTCAGGGAGGGGGGGGCTATGGAAACACCATATATTTT.